Included here is one TCR beta chain sequence, with context. This record belongs to a study of blood T cell repertoires in COVID-19. TCRdb's table, derived via immunoSEQ multiplex PCR, lists solely in-frame clones and lacks some. Among some 88,000 clones listed, approximately 81% were seen once. The CDR3 runs 17 residues. With V trimmed by 10 bases and J by 5 bases, 22 bases remained unmatched. Germline values: CDR1 MGHRA, CDR2 YSYEKL. Sequenced input: peripheral blood. The TCR originated in a woman aged 70-85 years with acute or convalescent COVID-19. The chain couples TRBV4-1 to TRBJ1-1; 7 nucleotides match TRBD1. In nucleotides, the CDR3 is TGCGCCACCAAACCCCTCGGGACAGAGACCGATAGAACTGAAGCTTTCTTT. Translating gives CATKPLGTETDRTEAFF.